This T cell receptor (beta chain) was captured in a study of response to subunit inactivated influenza vaccine. Whole-study results and caveats: Each seasonal influenza vaccination, the authors suggested, recruits few new T cells.

TCRdb fed the RT-PCR reads into MiXCR, producing one record per CDR3 protein. There are under 800,000 distinct CDR3 sequences in the sample; about 14% occur only once, and around 6.5% lies in the top ten. This clonotype was counted a few times. The antigen remains unidentified. The origin of this receptor is a man aged 50 to 59 who received an inactivated influenza vaccine. Material: PBMCs from blood, obtained approximately 15 days before vaccination.

The CDR3 region is CASISQEHSYNEQFF. The DNA of the CDR3 is TGTGCCAGCATATCCCAGGAGCATTCGTACAATGAGCAGTTCTTC. The chain carries TRBV6-2 or TRBV6-3 and TRBJ2-1, with D hard to call. Trimming took off 7 bases at V and 4 bases at J, with 17 bases between the two ends. Germline CDR1 MNHEY, CDR2 SVGEGT. The CDR3 spans 15 residues.